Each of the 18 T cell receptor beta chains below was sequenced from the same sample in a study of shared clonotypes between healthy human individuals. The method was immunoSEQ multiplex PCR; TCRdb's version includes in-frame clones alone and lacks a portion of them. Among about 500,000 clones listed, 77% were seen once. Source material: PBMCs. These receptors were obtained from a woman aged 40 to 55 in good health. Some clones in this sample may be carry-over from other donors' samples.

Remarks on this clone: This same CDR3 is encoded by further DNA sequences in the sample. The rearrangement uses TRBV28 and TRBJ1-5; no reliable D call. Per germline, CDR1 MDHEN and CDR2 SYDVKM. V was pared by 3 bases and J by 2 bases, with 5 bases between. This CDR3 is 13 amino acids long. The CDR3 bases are TGTGCCAGCAGTTTGGCTGGCAATCAGCCCCAGCATTTT. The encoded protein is CASSLAGNQPQHF.

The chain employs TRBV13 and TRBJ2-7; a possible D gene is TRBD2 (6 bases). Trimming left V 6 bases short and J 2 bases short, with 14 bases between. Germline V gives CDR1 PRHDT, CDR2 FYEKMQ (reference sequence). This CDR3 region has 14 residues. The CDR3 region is CASRGAGRTYEQYF. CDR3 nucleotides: TGTGCCAGCAGGGGCGCGGGGAGAACCTACGAGCAGTACTTC.

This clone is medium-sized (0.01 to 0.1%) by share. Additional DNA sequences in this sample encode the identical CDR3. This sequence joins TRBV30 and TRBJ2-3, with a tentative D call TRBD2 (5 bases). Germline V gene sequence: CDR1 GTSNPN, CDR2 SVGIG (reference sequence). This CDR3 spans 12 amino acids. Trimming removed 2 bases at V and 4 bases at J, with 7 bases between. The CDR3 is CAWSMGADTQYF. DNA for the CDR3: TGTGCCTGGAGTATGGGAGCAGATACGCAGTATTTT.

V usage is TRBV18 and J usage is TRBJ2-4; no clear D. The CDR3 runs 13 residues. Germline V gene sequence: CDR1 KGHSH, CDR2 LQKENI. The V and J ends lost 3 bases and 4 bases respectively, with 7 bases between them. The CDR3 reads CASSPPEKNIQYF. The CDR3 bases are TGTGCCAGCTCACCCCCGGAGAAAAACATTCAGTACTTC.

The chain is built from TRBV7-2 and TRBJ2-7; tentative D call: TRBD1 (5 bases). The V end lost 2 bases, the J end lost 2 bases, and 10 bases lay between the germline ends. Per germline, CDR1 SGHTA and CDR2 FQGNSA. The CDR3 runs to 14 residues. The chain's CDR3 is CASSLNAGTYEQYF. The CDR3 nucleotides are TGTGCCAGCAGCTTAAACGCAGGGACCTACGAGCAGTACTTC.

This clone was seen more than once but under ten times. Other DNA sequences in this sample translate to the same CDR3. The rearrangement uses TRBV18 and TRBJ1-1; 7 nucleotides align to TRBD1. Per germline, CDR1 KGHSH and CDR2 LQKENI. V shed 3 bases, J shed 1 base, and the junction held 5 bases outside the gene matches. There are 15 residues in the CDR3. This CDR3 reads CASSPPGQRNTEAFF. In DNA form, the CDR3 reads TGTGCCAGCTCACCGCCGGGACAGAGGAACACTGAAGCTTTCTTT.

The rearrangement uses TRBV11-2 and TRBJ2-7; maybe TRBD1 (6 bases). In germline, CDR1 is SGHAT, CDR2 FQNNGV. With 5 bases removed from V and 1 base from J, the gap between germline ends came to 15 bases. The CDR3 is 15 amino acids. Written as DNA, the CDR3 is TGTGCCAGCAGCCGCGTAGTAGGGGGTTCCTACGAGCAGTACTTC. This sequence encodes CASSRVVGGSYEQYF.

The CDR3 reads CASSLAGYEQYF. CDR3 DNA: TGTGCCAGCAGTTTAGCGGGATACGAGCAGTACTTC. The chain uses TRBV28 and TRBJ2-5; D is perhaps TRBD2 (6 bases). Matching the DNA end better, TRBJ2-7 makes the J call doubtful. Germline V gene lookup returns CDR1 MDHEN and CDR2 SYDVKM. CDR3 length: 12 amino acids.

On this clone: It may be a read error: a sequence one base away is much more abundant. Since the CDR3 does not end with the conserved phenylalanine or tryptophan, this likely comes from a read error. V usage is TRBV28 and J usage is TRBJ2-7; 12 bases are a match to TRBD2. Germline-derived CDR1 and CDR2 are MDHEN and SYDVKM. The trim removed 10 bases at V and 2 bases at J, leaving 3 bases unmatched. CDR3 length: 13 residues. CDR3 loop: CATGLAGPYEQYS. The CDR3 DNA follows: TGTGCCACCGGACTAGCGGGACCCTACGAGCAGTACTCC.

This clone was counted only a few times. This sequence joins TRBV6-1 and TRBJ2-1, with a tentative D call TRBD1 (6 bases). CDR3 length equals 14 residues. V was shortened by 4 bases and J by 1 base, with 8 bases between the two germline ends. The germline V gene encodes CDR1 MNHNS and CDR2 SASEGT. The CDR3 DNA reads TGTGCCAGCAGTGCCACAGGGTCCTACAATGAGCAGTTCTTC. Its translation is CASSATGSYNEQFF.

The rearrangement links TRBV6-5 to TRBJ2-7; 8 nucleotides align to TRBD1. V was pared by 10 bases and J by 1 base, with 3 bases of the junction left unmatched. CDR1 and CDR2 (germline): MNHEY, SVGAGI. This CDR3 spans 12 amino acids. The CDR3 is CATRTGSYEQYF. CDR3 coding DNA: TGTGCCACCCGGACAGGGTCCTACGAGCAGTACTTC.

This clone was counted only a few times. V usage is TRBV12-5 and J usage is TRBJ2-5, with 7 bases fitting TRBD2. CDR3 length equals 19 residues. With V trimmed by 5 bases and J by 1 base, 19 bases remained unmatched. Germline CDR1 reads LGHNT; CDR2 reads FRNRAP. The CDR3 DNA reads TGTGCTAGTGGTCCAGATACACGGAGCGGGGACGGAATCCAAGAGACCCAGTACTTC. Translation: CASGPDTRSGDGIQETQYF.

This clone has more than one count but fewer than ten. In DNA, the CDR3 is TGTGCCAGCAGCAAAGAGACGACAGAAAATGACTACAATGAGCAGTTCTTC. It encodes CASSKETTENDYNEQFF. This chain links TRBV21-1 with TRBJ2-1; TRBD1 reflects the table's D call only, with no check against the DNA. TRBV21-1 is described as a pseudogene. This CDR3 comprises 17 residues.

The CDR3 loop reads CASSLTTVVYGYTF. The CDR3 bases are TGTGCCAGCAGCCTTACGACAGTCGTCTATGGCTACACCTTC. This chain links TRBV6-6 with TRBJ1-2, with D possibly matching TRBD1 (5 bases). The CDR3 extends over 14 amino acids. Germline CDR1 and CDR2: MNHNY and SVGAGI (reference sequence). Trimming removed 6 bases at V and 4 bases at J, with 15 bases between.

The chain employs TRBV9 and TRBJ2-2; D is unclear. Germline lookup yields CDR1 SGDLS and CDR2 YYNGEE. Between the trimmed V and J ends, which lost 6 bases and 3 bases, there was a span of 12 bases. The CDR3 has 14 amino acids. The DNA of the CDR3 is TGTGCCAGCACTCGCCCCCAGGACACCGGGGAGCTGTTTTTT. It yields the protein CASTRPQDTGELFF.

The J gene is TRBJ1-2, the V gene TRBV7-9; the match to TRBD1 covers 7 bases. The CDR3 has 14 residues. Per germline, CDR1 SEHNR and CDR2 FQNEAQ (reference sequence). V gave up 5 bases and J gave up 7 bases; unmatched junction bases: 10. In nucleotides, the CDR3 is TGTGCCAGCAGCCGCGGGAGGGGGCTACTTGGCTACACCTTC. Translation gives CASSRGRGLLGYTF.

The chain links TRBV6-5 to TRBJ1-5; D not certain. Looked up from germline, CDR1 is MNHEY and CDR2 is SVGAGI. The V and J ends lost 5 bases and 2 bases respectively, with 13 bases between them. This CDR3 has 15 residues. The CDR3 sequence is CASSTRSGGNQPQHF. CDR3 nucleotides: TGTGCCAGCAGTACACGGTCAGGAGGCAATCAGCCCCAGCATTTT.

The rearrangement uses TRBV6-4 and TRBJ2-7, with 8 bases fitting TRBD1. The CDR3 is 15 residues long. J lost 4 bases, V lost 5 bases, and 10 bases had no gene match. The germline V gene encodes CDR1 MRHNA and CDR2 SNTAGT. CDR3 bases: TGTGCCAGCAGTTACGCGGGGACAGGACTATACGAGCAGTACTTC. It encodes CASSYAGTGLYEQYF.